The 3 T cell receptor beta chains presented below share a single source sample, sequenced in a study of CD8+CD57+ T cells in acquired aplastic anemia. For sequencing, patients were chosen who had shown expansion of CD8+CD57+ cells by flow cytometry. Genomic DNA templated the TCR beta VDJ and CDR3 profiling. Each CDR3 protein gets one entry after TCRdb re-called the reads with MiXCR. In the table there are nearly 60,000 distinct CDR3 sequences, 55% to 70% of which are singletons. The sequencing sample was made of sorted CD4+, CD8+, or CD8+CD57+ T cells (not recorded which) from PBMCs. These TCRs come from a human donor with aplastic anemia.

This clonotype was detected ten times or more. The chain employs TRBV5-4 and TRBJ1-2; D unclear. Looked up from germline, CDR1 is SGHNT and CDR2 is YYREEE (reference sequence). Trimming shortened V by 0 bases and J by 6 bases, and 12 bases separated the two germline ends. This CDR3 is 14 amino acids long. DNA of the CDR3: TGTGCCAGCAGCTTGGGACGGTCCGGGGATGGCTACACCTTC. This codes for CASSLGRSGDGYTF.

This clonotype was recorded at least ten times. V gene TRBV2 combines with J gene TRBJ1-1; TRBD1 matches at 7 bases. Trimming removed 2 bases from V and 6 bases from J; junction bases left unmatched: 9. The CDR3 runs to 15 residues. Looked up from germline, CDR1 is SNHLY and CDR2 is FYNNEI. The CDR3 sequence is CASSETGAPRAEAFF. The CDR3 DNA reads as TGTGCCAGCAGTGAAACAGGGGCCCCTAGGGCTGAAGCTTTCTTT. Together with reference TRBV2 and TRBJ1-1, the CDR3 gives the full variable domain: EPEVTQTPSHQVTQMGQEVILRCVPISNHLYFYWYRQILGQKVEFLVSFYNNEISEKSEIFDDQFSVERPDGSNFTLKIRSTKLEDSAMYFCASSETGAPRAEAFFGQGTRLTVV.

The chain carries TRBV19 and TRBJ2-3; D may be TRBD1 or TRBD2 (7 bases each). Deletions cut 4 bases from V and 4 bases from J, with 18 bases between. The germline gives CDR1 LNHDA, CDR2 SQIVND (reference sequence). The CDR3 has 16 amino acids. The CDR3 nucleotides read TGTGCCAGTAGTAACCCAGGGGGGGTAGGTCCAGATACGCAGTATTTT. Its protein product is CASSNPGGVGPDTQYF.